Included here is one T cell receptor beta chain sequence, with context. Germline CDR1 reads MDHEN; CDR2 reads SYDVKM. V was pared by 5 bases and J by 7 bases, with 8 bases of the junction left unmatched. The length of the CDR3 is 15 residues. The data were obtained in a study of blood T cell repertoires in COVID-19. Overall study context: Samples representing acute and convalescent COVID-19 were sourced from the United States, Italy and Spain. In each case, the material was cDNA or gDNA derived from T cells, B-cell-depleted T cells, or PBMCs.

In the original processing: Reference gene primer amplification in the assay estimated nucleated cell counts. Using immunoSEQ multiplex PCR, the repertoire was profiled, and TCRdb retains in-frame clones only, with some absent. The V and J calls and the clone size are those of that table, but D and trimming were determined from the DNA. The sample has around 46,000 clones; approximately 85% are singletons. This TCR derives from a human donor in a cohort sampled during active COVID-19. The chain couples TRBV28 to TRBJ2-1; TRBD2 matches 10 bases. Material for sequencing was peripheral blood. This CDR3 is CASSTLAGDFNEQFF. The CDR3 DNA reads as TGTGCCAGCAGTACCCTAGCGGGAGACTTTAATGAGCAGTTCTTC.